This TCR beta chain was identified in a study of shared clonotypes between healthy human individuals. Assay: immunoSEQ multiplex PCR; the TCRdb copy retains only in-frame clones and omits some. There are over 1.5 million clones in the sample; 98% occur only once, and about 0.42% lies in the top ten. V was cut by 7 bases and J by 1 base, with 21 bases left in between. The CDR3 has 17 residues. The germline CDR1 and CDR2 sequences are LGHNA and YSLEER. Sequencing was carried out using naive CD4+ T cells sorted from blood. The sample's subset: CD45RA+ positively selected. This TCR came from a young man in good health. The V call is TRBV4-3, the J call TRBJ2-3; tentatively, D is TRBD1 or TRBD2 (5 bases each). Here the CDR3 reads CASNSKRRGPRTDTQYF. The CDR3 DNA is TGCGCCAGCAACTCAAAACGTCGGGGCCCCCGCACAGATACGCAGTATTTT.